This entry lists 21 T cell receptor beta chains sequenced from one sample in a study of CD8 T cells in ankylosing spondylitis. The study, taken as a whole, reports: Within ankylosing spondylitis blood, a TCR beta motif made up of eight or nine highly homologous variants appeared to be characteristic.

Their target antigens are unknown. TCRdb processed the 5' RACE reads anew with MiXCR; each CDR3 protein has one entry. The table shows fewer than 500,000 distinct CDR3 sequences, with around 26% occurring only once. Sequencing used blood, either unsorted or a sorted T cell fraction (not recorded which). The receptor set was obtained from a male donor with ankylosing spondylitis.

This clonotype was observed a few times. The V and J genes are TRBV20-1 and TRBJ2-7, with a possible D match to TRBD2 (5 bases). The CDR3 contains 15 residues. CDR1 and CDR2 from the germline V gene are DFQATT and SNEGSKA (reference sequence). The V and J ends lost 0 bases and 4 bases respectively, with 16 bases between them. CDR3 loop: CSARDPRTAIYEQYF. The CDR3, as DNA: TGCAGTGCTAGAGATCCGCGGACTGCTATATACGAGCAGTACTTC.

The CDR3 DNA is TGCGCCAGCAGCTCGGGACCAGCCTCCGGGGAGCTGTTTTTT. It codes for CASSSGPASGELFF. V gene TRBV5-1 combines with J gene TRBJ2-2; the D call may be TRBD1 or TRBD2 (5 bases each). CDR1 is SGHRS, CDR2 YFSETQ, per germline. The CDR3 totals 14 residues. Trimming shortened V by 3 bases and J by 6 bases, and 12 bases separated the two germline ends.

The genes are TRBV20-1 and TRBJ1-2; TRBD1 aligns across 11 bases. Germline assignment: CDR1 DFQATT and CDR2 SNEGSKA (reference sequence). V lost 6 bases and J lost 2; bases outside the gene matches: 5. There are 14 residues in the CDR3. CDR3 nucleotide sequence: TGCAGTGCGACCCGGGACAGGGGGAACTATGGCTACACCTTC. Residues: CSATRDRGNYGYTF.

This clonotype was counted ten times or more. V and J are TRBV5-1 and TRBJ1-3; no clear D. Trimming stripped 2 bases from V and 0 bases from J, with 6 bases between. The germline CDR1 and CDR2 sequences are SGHRS and YFSETQ. The CDR3 runs to 14 residues. The CDR3 is CASSFGDSGNTIYF. CDR3 DNA: TGCGCCAGCAGCTTTGGAGACTCTGGAAACACCATATATTTT.

The sample holds a few counts of this clonotype. The CDR3 DNA sequence: TGTGCCAGCAGCCCCTTTAGGGGTGAGCAGTTCTTC. This gives the protein CASSPFRGEQFF. The chain carries TRBV7-2 and TRBJ2-1; D may be TRBD1 (5 bases). The germline V gene has CDR1 SGHTA and CDR2 FQGNSA. With 5 bases removed from V and 9 bases from J, the gap between germline ends came to 11 bases. This CDR3 comprises 12 residues.

As regards this clonotype: Its ends do not fully match the called genes, so a read error is possible. The rearrangement uses TRBV28 and TRBJ1-4; TRBD1 is a possible D gene (5 bases). The germline CDR1 and CDR2 sequences are MDHEN and SYDVKM. CDR3 length: 15 residues. The CDR3 nucleotides read TGTGCCAGCAGTTTATCGGCAGGGCGAGCAGATACTAGCTATTTT. Translation gives CASSLSAGRADTSYF.

V and J are TRBV7-2 and TRBJ1-2, with a tentative D call TRBD1 (6 bases). V was pared by 4 bases and J by 9 bases, with 12 bases between. Germline CDR1 and CDR2: SGHTA and FQGNSA. CDR3 length: 12 amino acids. The CDR3 spells CASSWNRESYTF. The CDR3 DNA follows: TGTGCCAGCAGCTGGAACAGGGAGAGCTACACCTTC.

This clonotype appeared a few times. This sequence joins TRBV7-8 and TRBJ2-5, with D unresolved. This CDR3 has 13 amino acids. Germline assignment: CDR1 SGHVS and CDR2 FQNEAQ. V was pared by 1 base and J by 4 bases, with 7 bases between. CDR3 DNA sequence: TGTGCCAGCAGCTTAGTCGAAGGAGAGACCCAGTACTTC. Its protein product is CASSLVEGETQYF.

The gene calls are TRBV28 and TRBJ1-3; D is unresolved. Germline values: CDR1 MDHEN, CDR2 SYDVKM. CDR3 length equals 16 residues. V lost 4 bases, J lost 2 bases, and 15 bases lay in between. CDR3 DNA: TGTGCCAGCAGTTCAGGAGGAGGGATCACTGGAAACACCATATATTTT. Protein product: CASSSGGGITGNTIYF.

The sample holds a few counts of this clonotype. The rearrangement uses TRBV24-1 and TRBJ1-2; D is uncertain. The CDR3 loop spans 14 amino acids. V was pared by 10 bases and J by 1 base, with 15 bases between. The germline CDR1 and CDR2 sequences are KGHDR and SFDVKD. The CDR3 spells CATSNGWGNYGYTF. For the CDR3, the DNA is TGTGCCACATCAAACGGGTGGGGTAACTATGGCTACACCTTC.

This sequence joins TRBV4-2 and TRBJ2-7, with TRBD2 matching over 9 bases. J lost 5 bases, V lost 1 base, and 6 bases had no gene match. The germline CDR1 and CDR2 sequences are LGHNA and YNFKEQ. The CDR3 is made up of 15 amino acids. As DNA, the CDR3 is TGTGCCAGCAGCCAAGGTTTAGCGGGAGTTGACGAGCAGTACTTC. Translation: CASSQGLAGVDEQYF.

V is TRBV20-1 and J is TRBJ1-1, with TRBD1 as a possible D gene (6 bases). The CDR3 is 13 amino acids. Trimming left V 2 bases short and J 3 bases short, with 10 bases between. CDR1 is DFQATT, CDR2 SNEGSKA, per germline (reference sequence). The CDR3 protein is CSARYSGDTEAFF. Written as DNA, the CDR3 is TGCAGTGCTAGATATTCAGGGGACACTGAAGCTTTCTTT.

This sequence joins TRBV4-2 and TRBJ2-3; maybe TRBD2 (5 bases). Germline-derived CDR1 and CDR2 are LGHNA and YNFKEQ. The CDR3 totals 16 residues. V was cut by 0 bases and J by 8 bases, with 18 bases left in between. CDR3 bases: TGTGCCAGCAGCCAAGATACCAACCCACTAGTAGCTACGCAGTATTTT. As protein: CASSQDTNPLVATQYF.

This clonotype has just a few counts. The chain carries TRBV12-3 or TRBV12-4 and TRBJ1-2; D remains unclear. The CDR3 consists of 14 residues. V lost 6 bases to trimming and J lost 5 bases, with 16 bases between them. The CDR3 is CASSSTRMDYGYTF. CDR3 coding DNA: TGTGCCAGCAGCTCGACACGAATGGATTATGGCTACACCTTC.

J is TRBJ2-2 and V is TRBV7-8; 11 nucleotides line up with TRBD2. CDR3 length: 16 amino acids. Germline CDR1 SGHVS, CDR2 FQNEAQ. Unmatched junction bases numbered 4, after V lost 7 bases and J lost 0 bases. CDR3 protein: CASTSGLAANTGELFF. CDR3 in DNA: TGTGCCAGCACCTCGGGACTAGCGGCGAACACCGGGGAGCTGTTTTTT.

Ten or more counts support this clonotype. The J gene is TRBJ1-2, the V gene TRBV29-1, with 10 positions matching TRBD1. The germline V gene encodes CDR1 SQVTM and CDR2 ANQGSEA. The CDR3 is 13 residues long. Trimming took 6 bases from V and 4 from J; bases not matched to a gene: 5. The CDR3 reads CSVDRGLSYGYTF. In DNA, the CDR3 is TGCAGCGTCGACAGGGGGCTGAGCTATGGCTACACCTTC.

CDR3 loop: CASSPGFRRGYTF. The CDR3 DNA follows: TGTGCCAGCAGCCCCGGGTTCCGTCGGGGCTACACCTTC. The chain employs TRBV7-9 and TRBJ1-2; the D is unclear. This CDR3 region has 13 residues. The germline CDR1 and CDR2 sequences are SEHNR and FQNEAQ (reference sequence). V gave up 5 bases and J gave up 8 bases, with 15 bases separating them.

This clonotype was picked up a small number of times. The J gene is TRBJ2-2, the V gene TRBV7-8; TRBD2 matches at 9 bases. Germline-derived CDR1 and CDR2 are SGHVS and FQNEAQ. The CDR3 covers 15 residues. After removal of 1 base from V and 4 bases from J, the junction contained 1 base not matched to a gene. The CDR3 sequence: CASSLVSGSTGELFF. CDR3 DNA: TGTGCCAGCAGCTTAGTTAGCGGGAGCACCGGGGAGCTGTTTTTT.

The chain carries TRBV28 and TRBJ2-1; tentatively, D is TRBD2 (5 bases). CDR1 and CDR2 from the germline V gene are MDHEN and SYDVKM. The CDR3 spans 20 residues. Trimming took 1 base from V and 7 from J, leaving 29 bases between them. CDR3: CASSLFLRFLGVGVANEQFF. The CDR3 DNA reads TGTGCCAGCAGTTTATTTTTACGGTTCCTCGGGGTGGGAGTGGCAAATGAGCAGTTCTTC.

This clonotype was observed a handful of times. V usage is TRBV11-1 and J usage is TRBJ2-1, with 7 bases aligning to TRBD1. This CDR3 is 18 amino acids long. CDR1 SGHAT and CDR2 FQDESV come from the germline V gene (reference sequence). V dropped 5 bases and J dropped 0; count of bases not matched to a gene: 13. The CDR3: CASSPTSARDSSYNEQFF. CDR3 DNA: TGTGCCAGCAGCCCGACCTCTGCTAGGGACAGCTCCTACAATGAGCAGTTCTTC.

This chain links TRBV20-1 with TRBJ1-1; TRBD1 might be the D (6 bases). The germline V gene encodes CDR1 DFQATT and CDR2 SNEGSKA (reference sequence). This CDR3 has 14 amino acids. V was shortened by 3 bases and J by 1 base, with 12 bases between the two germline ends. The CDR3 here is CSARRGAGNTEAFF. DNA of the CDR3: TGCAGTGCTAGGAGGGGGGCGGGGAACACTGAAGCTTTCTTT.